This passage covers 7 T cell receptor beta chains from one sample sequenced in a study of metastatic and nonmetastatic thyroid tumors. TCRdb re-analyzed the PCR reads through MiXCR. The sample holds around 5,600 clones; approximately 33% are singletons and the top ten take 20% to 30%. No treatment of any kind had been given to any patient before thyroid surgery. The sequencing sample was made of adjacent normal tissue. The receptor set was obtained from a male donor with papillary thyroid cancer or a benign thyroid nodule (not recorded which). Some clones in this sample may be carry-over from other donors' samples.

By proportion, this clone is medium-sized (0.01 to 0.1%). The chain joins TRBV9 to TRBJ2-5; D remains ambiguous. Germline V gene data show CDR1 as SGDLS and CDR2 as YYNGEE. Trimming shortened V by 3 bases and J by 0 bases, and 15 bases separated the two germline ends. The CDR3 length is 16 residues. The DNA of the CDR3 is TGTGCCAGCAGCGCAAGAGACGACACGTACCAAGAGACCCAGTACTTC. Amino acids: CASSARDDTYQETQYF.

J is TRBJ2-7 and V is TRBV7-8, with TRBD1 matching over 8 bases. The germline CDR1 and CDR2 sequences are SGHVS and FQNEAQ. V trimming: 1 base; J trimming: 6 bases; junction bases outside the gene matches: 8. The CDR3 has 15 amino acids. DNA of the CDR3: TGTGCCAGCAGCTTAGAGACGCCAGGGGGCTTCGAGCAGTACTTC. Translating gives CASSLETPGGFEQYF. The full variable domain, its missing parts supplied by reference TRBV7-8 and TRBJ2-7, is GAGVSQSPRYKVAKRGQDVALRCDPISGHVSLFWYQQALGQGPEFLTYFQNEAQLDKSGLPSDRFFAERPEGSVSTLKIQRTQQEDSAVYLCASSLETPGGFEQYFGPGTRLTVT.

The chain couples TRBV7-2 to TRBJ2-5, with D unclear. Trimming shortened V by 6 bases and J by 5 bases, and 13 bases separated the two germline ends. The CDR3 consists of 13 residues. Germline V gene data show CDR1 as SGHTA and CDR2 as FQGNSA. The CDR3 sequence: CASSLGNSETQYF. For the CDR3, the DNA is TGTGCCAGCAGTCTAGGGAATTCCGAGACCCAGTACTTC. The full variable domain, in which reference TRBV7-2 and TRBJ2-5 provide the parts outside the CDR3, is GAGVSQSPSNKVTEKGKDVELRCDPISGHTALYWYRQSLGQGLEFLIYFQGNSAPDKSGLPSDRFSAERTGGSVSTLTIQRTQQEDSAVYLCASSLGNSETQYFGPGTRLLVL.

This clone was recorded a few times. Other nucleotide sequences in the sample specify the same CDR3. The chain combines TRBV5-1 with TRBJ2-2; no clear D. Trimming pared 5 bases from V and 2 bases from J, leaving 10 bases between. This CDR3 spans 14 amino acids. CDR1 SGHRS and CDR2 YFSETQ come from the germline V gene. The CDR3 region has the DNA TGCGCCAGCAGAATTGCTAGTAACACCGGGGAGCTGTTTTTT. Its translation: CASRIASNTGELFF.

The J gene is TRBJ2-2, the V gene TRBV9; the match to TRBD1 covers 10 bases. This CDR3 has 17 amino acids. The germline V gene encodes CDR1 SGDLS and CDR2 YYNGEE. The V segment lost 4 bases and the J segment 5 bases; nucleotides outside the gene matches: 11. The CDR3 region is CASSFLGQGVNTGELFF. The DNA for the CDR3 is TGTGCCAGCAGCTTCTTAGGACAGGGGGTAAATACCGGGGAGCTGTTTTTT.

Worth noting for this clone: This likely comes from a read error, as the CDR3 has no conserved phenylalanine or tryptophan at its end. No DNA is shown, since the ends of the CDR3 on it are uncertain; the CDR3 is the one TCRdb lists. The V and J genes are TRBV6-1 and TRBJ2-2; the DNA was not used to check the table's D call, TRBD1. The CDR3 numbers 14 amino acids, ends counted. Germline V lookup: CDR1 MNHNS, CDR2 SASEGT. The CDR3 loop is CASSRDRLTGEMFC.

The chain's CDR3 is CATSDSSPRTSGRLGTQYF. The CDR3 nucleotides read TGTGCCACCAGTGATTCGTCCCCGCGGACTAGCGGGAGATTAGGTACGCAGTATTTT. The chain uses TRBV24-1 and TRBJ2-3; 13 bases fit TRBD2. With 2 bases clipped from V and 8 bases from J, the junction kept 15 bases outside the gene matches. CDR3 size: 19 residues. Germline V CDR1 and CDR2: KGHDR, SFDVKD.